A selection of T cell receptor beta chains follows, all from one sample in a study of early T cells in non-severe SARS-CoV-2 infection. TCRdb reprocessed the 5' RACE reads with MiXCR, giving one entry per CDR3 protein. This sample has 35,000 to 45,000 distinct CDR3 sequences, with about 6% found just once. This sample comprised whole blood, obtained at baseline. Receptors were obtained from an adult who was a healthcare worker with PCR-confirmed SARS-CoV-2 infection or an uninfected control (not recorded which). CDR3s include the opening cysteine and the closing phenylalanine or tryptophan. D genes are given only for firm matches. Clone size is not always given. Where it is, it says once, few, many or a class for expanded clones.

v_call	d_call	j_call	clone_size	cdr3_nt	cdr3_aa
TRBV2	TRBD1	TRBJ2-7	many	TGTGCCAGCGAACCGGGACAGGGCCCCTACGAGCAGTACTTC	CASEPGQGPYEQYF
TRBV7-2	.	TRBJ1-5	many	TGTGCCAGCAGCCCTTTTAATCAGCCCCAGCATTTT	CASSPFNQPQHF
TRBV7-8	.	TRBJ1-5	.	TGTGCCAGCAGCCCGCTAGTTGGGGTGGGCAATCAGCCCCAGCATTTT	CASSPLVGVGNQPQHF
TRBV6-5	TRBD2	TRBJ2-1	few	TGTGCCACCAAACTAGCGGGGGGCGTGGAGCAGTTCTTC	CATKLAGGVEQFF
TRBV7-2	TRBD1	TRBJ1-6	many	TGTGCCAGCAGCCCCTGGACAGGGGGTAATTCACCCCTCCACTTT	CASSPWTGGNSPLHF
TRBV28	.	TRBJ2-7	few	TGTGCCAGCAGTTTAGACGGAACTGGGTCCTACGAGCAGTACTTC	CASSLDGTGSYEQYF
TRBV10-3	.	TRBJ2-7	few	TGTGCCATCAGTGATTACTACGAGCAGTACTTC	CAISDYYEQYF
TRBV27	.	TRBJ1-6	medium-sized	TGTGCCAGCTCATTCGGGGGGGCGTATTCACCCCTCCACTTT	CASSFGGAYSPLHF
TRBV20-1	.	TRBJ2-2	many	TGCAGTGTTGAGGGAGCCGGCGGGGAGCTGTTTTTT	CSVEGAGGELFF
TRBV5-1	TRBD1	TRBJ2-3	few	TGCGCCAGCAGCAAAGCCGGGACAGGGGGCACAGATACGCAGTATTTT	CASSKAGTGGTDTQYF
TRBV12-2	.	TRBJ2-7	many	TGTGCAAGTCGCTTAGCACTAGCGGGGACCTACGAGCAGTACTTC	CASRLALAGTYEQYF
TRBV12-3/TRBV12-4	TRBD2	TRBJ2-3	few	TGTGCCAGCAGTTTAATGCGGGGGAGCACAGATACGCAGTATTTT	CASSLMRGSTDTQYF
TRBV5-5	TRBD1	TRBJ2-5	.	TGTGCCAGCAGCACTATTTCGACAGGGGGTAAAGAGACCCAGTACTTC	CASSTISTGGKETQYF
TRBV20-1	.	TRBJ1-5	few	TGCAGTGCTAGAGAAGGGCGGGTCAATCAGCCCCAGCATTTT	CSAREGRVNQPQHF
TRBV20-1	.	TRBJ2-3	few	TGCAGTGCTAGAGAAACCGCCACAGATACGCAGTATTTT	CSARETATDTQYF
TRBV20-1	.	TRBJ2-1	few	TGCAGTGCTATCGGGTACTCCTACAATGAGCAGTTCTTC	CSAIGYSYNEQFF
TRBV12-3/TRBV12-4	.	TRBJ1-2	few	TGTGCCAGCAGTCGAGGGGGTTTTGGCTACACCTTC	CASSRGGFGYTF
TRBV12-3/TRBV12-4	TRBD1	TRBJ1-6	few	TGTGCCAGCAGGGCGGGACAGTATAATTCACCCCTCCACTTT	CASRAGQYNSPLHF
TRBV6-1	.	TRBJ2-7	.	TGTGCCAGCAGGGGGACAACTACCCTCGAGCAGTACTTC	CASRGTTTLEQYF
TRBV12-3/TRBV12-4	.	TRBJ1-5	many	TGTGCCAGCAGTTCAGGGTCCGTCTCGAGCAATCAGCCCCAGCATTTT	CASSSGSVSSNQPQHF
TRBV27	TRBD2	TRBJ2-3	few	TGTGCCAGCAGTTCTCTCCTACTAGCGGGGGCCTCTAGCACAGATACGCAGTATTTT	CASSSLLLAGASSTDTQYF
TRBV28	TRBD1	TRBJ2-2	few	TGTGCCAGCAGTTTGACAGGGCCCGGGGAGCTGTTTTTT	CASSLTGPGELFF
TRBV6-2/TRBV6-3	TRBD2	TRBJ2-7	many	TGTGCCAGCAGTAAACTTCGGACTAGCGGGGAGTACGAGCAGTACTTC	CASSKLRTSGEYEQYF
TRBV30	TRBD1	TRBJ1-1	.	TGTGCCTGGAGGCCCACAGGGGGCACTGAAGCTTTCTTT	CAWRPTGGTEAFF
TRBV29-1	.	TRBJ1-2	many	TGCAGCGTTGAAGTAGGCCAGAGATATGGCTACACCTTC	CSVEVGQRYGYTF
TRBV20-1	.	TRBJ2-7	few	TGCAGTGCCACCGGGACACTAACCTACGAGCAGTACTTC	CSATGTLTYEQYF
TRBV6-1	.	TRBJ1-1	few	TGTGCCAGCAGTGTGCAGGGAGGAACAGGACGAGCTTTCTTT	CASSVQGGTGRAFF
TRBV28	.	TRBJ2-4	many	TGTGCCAGCAGTTCTAACCCGGCCAAAAACATTCAGTACTTC	CASSSNPAKNIQYF